This T cell receptor beta chain was found in a study of T cells expressing NK-cell markers. Germline CDR1 reads SGHRS; CDR2 reads YFSETQ. CDR3 length: 15 residues. TCRdb reprocessed the 5' RACE reads and stores each CDR3 protein as one record, lacking DNA. Its listing shows 550,000 to 600,000 distinct CDR3 sequences. This chain links TRBV5-1 with TRBJ1-5. This clonotype was obtained from a man between 18 and 29 years old in good health. The sequencing sample was made of blood T cells: a sorted CD56 or NKG2C T cell subset, CD4+ or CD8+ T cells, or bulk PBMC T cells (not recorded which). CDR3 loop: CASSLVGGNAQPQHF.